Listed here are 12 T cell receptor beta chains from one sample, sequenced in a study of cytomegalovirus exposure and HLA in healthy donors. Use of 60 Vbeta and 13 Jbeta primers characterized the PCR. Produced via immunoSEQ multiplex PCR; TCRdb's table is partial and in-frame only. The table has 190,000 or so clones, approximately 85% seen once; the top ten hold over 1.5%. The sequenced sample consisted of PBMCs. These receptors originate from a girl aged 10 to 17 in good health and CMV-seropositive.

The chain links TRBV7-8 to TRBJ1-1; 9 bases align to TRBD1. The CDR3 is made up of 15 amino acids. V was pared by 5 bases and J by 6 bases, with 10 bases of the junction left unmatched. Germline V gives CDR1 SGHVS, CDR2 FQNEAQ. The CDR3 bases are TGTGCCAGCAGCGCTTTACAGGGGGCGCGTGCTGAAGCTTTCTTT. Its protein product is CASSALQGARAEAFF.

The chain is built from TRBV7-9 and TRBJ1-6; a possible D gene is TRBD1 (5 bases). Germline assignment: CDR1 SEHNR and CDR2 FQNEAQ (reference sequence). Between the trimmed V and J ends, which lost 0 bases and 5 bases, there was a span of 8 bases. The CDR3 is 15 amino acids. This chain's CDR3 is CASSLASTDNSPLHF. DNA for the CDR3: TGTGCCAGCAGCTTAGCTTCGACAGATAATTCACCCCTCCACTTT.

This clone has only one observation. The V call is TRBV6-1, the J call TRBJ1-1; D is uncertain. Germline CDR1 is MNHNS and CDR2 is SASEGT. The CDR3 has 13 amino acids. With 6 bases removed from V and 0 bases from J, the gap between germline ends came to 8 bases. CDR3 loop: CASRADLNTEAFF. The CDR3 DNA follows: TGTGCCAGCAGGGCCGATTTGAACACTGAAGCTTTCTTT.

The chain has TRBV7-9 and TRBJ2-1; weak D call: TRBD1 (6 bases). With 10 bases removed from V and 3 bases from J, the gap between germline ends came to 31 bases. Germline-derived CDR1 and CDR2 are SEHNR and FQNEAQ (reference sequence). This CDR3 spans 19 amino acids. Here the CDR3 reads CATAWATEKNRVGYNEQFF. DNA of the CDR3: TGTGCCACAGCCTGGGCCACAGAAAAGAACAGGGTAGGCTACAATGAGCAGTTCTTC.

This chain joins TRBV6-1 and TRBJ2-3, with D perhaps TRBD1 (6 bases). Germline lookup yields CDR1 MNHNS and CDR2 SASEGT. Trimming stripped 3 bases from V and 2 bases from J, with 15 bases between. This CDR3 is 16 amino acids long. Here the CDR3 DNA reads TGTGCCAGCAGTGATAAAGACAGGTTCTACACAGATACGCAGTATTTT. This translates into CASSDKDRFYTDTQYF.

This chain links TRBV13 with TRBJ2-3; the D gene is possibly TRBD2 (5 bases). Germline CDR1 PRHDT, CDR2 FYEKMQ (reference sequence). The CDR3 extends over 15 amino acids. Trimming pared 5 bases from V and 4 bases from J, leaving 16 bases between. DNA for the CDR3: TGTGCCAGCAGCCGCTGGTCGGGGATCCCAGATACGCAGTATTTT. Encoded protein: CASSRWSGIPDTQYF. Full variable domain (remainder filled in from reference TRBV13 and TRBJ2-3): AAGVIQSPRHLIKEKRETATLKCYPIPRHDTVYWYQQGPGQDPQFLISFYEKMQSDKGSIPDRFSAQQFSDYHSELNMSSLELGDSALYFCASSRWSGIPDTQYFGPGTRLTVL.

This clone has a handful of counts. The chain links TRBV7-2 to TRBJ1-3; D remains ambiguous. Germline-derived CDR1 and CDR2 are SGHTA and FQGNSA. V was trimmed by 2 bases and J by 0 bases, leaving 11 bases between them. CDR3 length: 16 residues. CDR3 sequence reads: CASSLKEGLSGNTIYF. Here the CDR3 DNA reads TGTGCCAGCAGCTTAAAGGAGGGCCTCTCTGGAAACACCATATATTTT.

The chain employs TRBV9 and TRBJ2-4, with 15 bases matching TRBD2. Germline-derived CDR1 and CDR2 are SGDLS and YYNGEE. V shed 4 bases and J 5 bases; nucleotides not matched to a gene: 4. The CDR3 is made up of 16 amino acids. DNA of the CDR3: TGTGCCAGCAGCCCGGGACTAGCGGGGGGAGAAAACATTCAGTACTTC. It is translated as CASSPGLAGGENIQYF. Together with reference TRBV9 and TRBJ2-4, the CDR3 gives the full variable domain: DSGVTQTPKHLITATGQRVTLRCSPRSGDLSVYWYQQSLDQGLQFLIQYYNGEERAKGNILERFSAQQFPDLHSELNLSSLELGDSALYFCASSPGLAGGENIQYFGAGTRLSVL.

This chain uses TRBV6-1 with TRBJ1-2; 9 bases match TRBD1. The CDR3 contains 14 residues. V dropped 1 base and J dropped 7; count of bases not matched to a gene: 4. Germline values: CDR1 MNHNS, CDR2 SASEGT. CDR3 region: CASSEVYRGPGYTF. In nucleotides, the CDR3 is TGTGCCAGCAGTGAAGTTTACAGGGGGCCTGGCTACACCTTC.

The CDR3 region has the DNA TGTGCCAGCAGCCGGGACAGGGGGTTTTACGAGCAGTACTTC. It is translated as CASSRDRGFYEQYF. The genes are TRBV9 and TRBJ2-7, with 11 bases matching TRBD1. Germline V gene data show CDR1 as SGDLS and CDR2 as YYNGEE. The V and J ends lost 4 bases and 4 bases, in that order; junction bases with no gene match: 4. The CDR3 consists of 14 residues.

This chain uses TRBV14 with TRBJ2-3, with D possibly matching TRBD1 (6 bases). Germline CDR1 and CDR2: SGHDN and FVKESK. Trimming left V 6 bases short and J 0 bases short, with 16 bases between. The CDR3 length is 16 residues. In DNA, the CDR3 is TGTGCCAGCAGGACAGGTCGGCCGACAAGCACAGATACGCAGTATTTT. Protein sequence: CASRTGRPTSTDTQYF. Full variable domain (missing parts from reference TRBV14 and TRBJ2-3): EAGVTQFPSHSVIEKGQTVTLRCDPISGHDNLYWYRRVMGKEIKFLLHFVKESKQDESGMPNNRFLAERTGGTYSTLKVQPAELEDSGVYFCASRTGRPTSTDTQYFGPGTRLTVL.

Written as DNA, the CDR3 is TGTGCCAGCAGCTTAGGCGCAACGTACGAGCAGTACTTC. Amino acids: CASSLGATYEQYF. The chain joins TRBV7-6 to TRBJ2-7; unclear D gene. This CDR3 region has 13 residues. Germline V gene lookup returns CDR1 SGHVS and CDR2 FNYEAQ. Trimming left V 1 base short and J 4 bases short, with 8 bases between.